A selection of T cell receptor beta chains follows, all from one sample in a study of cytomegalovirus exposure and HLA in healthy donors. Sequenced by immunoSEQ multiplex PCR; TCRdb stores in-frame clones only, minus some. The sample consists of under 150,000 clones, roughly four fifths of them appearing once. Sequencing used PBMCs. The receptors originated from a woman aged 45-65 years in good health and CMV-seropositive. Each CDR3 is given with its conserved first and last residue. Each record gives: CDR3 protein, CDR3 DNA, V gene, clone size, D gene, J gene. A D gene is named only where the DNA matches it firmly. Clone size is stated in some rows and not others, as once, few, many or a class when expanded.

CDR3aa: CASSLGLKNIQYF
CDR3nt: TGTGCCAGCAGCTTAGGTTTAAAAAACATTCAGTACTTC
v_gene: TRBV7-6
abundance: .
d_gene: .
j_gene: TRBJ2-4

CDR3aa: CASSEANEQFF
CDR3nt: TGTGCCAGCAGCGAAGCGAATGAGCAGTTCTTC
v_gene: TRBV7-9
abundance: .
d_gene: .
j_gene: TRBJ2-1

CDR3aa: CASSLASAGHQPQHF
CDR3nt: TGTGCCAGCAGTTTAGCGTCCGCAGGGCACCAGCCCCAGCATTTT
v_gene: TRBV28
abundance: .
d_gene: .
j_gene: TRBJ1-5

CDR3aa: CASTPYVGHSVNQPQHF
CDR3nt: TGTGCCAGCACCCCATACGTGGGACACTCGGTGAATCAGCCCCAGCATTTT
v_gene: TRBV28
abundance: few
d_gene: .
j_gene: TRBJ1-5

CDR3aa: CASSPRGVPGPDTQYF
CDR3nt: TGTGCCAGCAGCCCGCGGGGGGTACCGGGGCCGGATACGCAGTATTTT
v_gene: TRBV7-8
abundance: .
d_gene: TRBD2
j_gene: TRBJ2-3

CDR3aa: CASSVSGGAGTQYF
CDR3nt: TGTGCCAGCAGTGTCAGCGGGGGGGCCGGTACGCAGTATTTT
v_gene: TRBV2
abundance: .
d_gene: TRBD2
j_gene: TRBJ2-3

CDR3aa: CASSIAAGALEGEQYF
CDR3nt: TGTGCCAGTAGTATAGCGGCGGGAGCCCTGGAGGGGGAGCAGTACTTC
v_gene: TRBV19
abundance: .
d_gene: TRBD2
j_gene: TRBJ2-7

CDR3aa: CASSLSQGVKGYTF
CDR3nt: TGTGCCAGCAGTTTATCGCAAGGGGTAAAGGGCTACACCTTC
v_gene: TRBV27
abundance: once
d_gene: .
j_gene: TRBJ1-2

CDR3aa: CASSQGGSGGALETQYF
CDR3nt: TGCGCCAGCAGCCAGGGCGGTAGCGGGGGGGCGTTGGAGACCCAGTACTTC
v_gene: TRBV5-1
abundance: .
d_gene: TRBD2
j_gene: TRBJ2-5

CDR3aa: CATSRVRGQPQHF
CDR3nt: TGTGCCACCAGCAGAGTCCGGGGTCAGCCCCAGCATTTT
v_gene: TRBV15
abundance: .
d_gene: .
j_gene: TRBJ1-5

CDR3aa: CASRDRDYYNSPLHF
CDR3nt: TGTGCCAGTAGGGACAGGGATTACTATAATTCACCCCTCCACTTT
v_gene: TRBV19
abundance: .
d_gene: TRBD1
j_gene: TRBJ1-6

CDR3aa: CASSPGSGGPYEQYF
CDR3nt: TGTGCCAGCAGCCCAGGGAGCGGGGGGCCATACGAGCAGTACTTC
v_gene: TRBV11-2
abundance: .
d_gene: TRBD2
j_gene: TRBJ2-7

CDR3aa: CASSLAVGALAPLHF
CDR3nt: TGTGCCAGCAGCTTGGCCGTGGGGGCACTGGCGCCCCTCCACTTT
v_gene: TRBV5-6
abundance: .
d_gene: .
j_gene: TRBJ1-6

CDR3aa: CASSQDLERCHTF
CDR3nt: TGCGCCAGCAGCCAAGATCTGGAGCGTTGCCACACCTTC
v_gene: TRBV4-3
abundance: .
d_gene: .
j_gene: TRBJ1-2

CDR3aa: CASSLWPGSQAANYGYTF
CDR3nt: TGTGCCAGCAGTTTATGGCCGGGATCTCAGGCGGCTAACTATGGCTACACCTTC
v_gene: TRBV28
abundance: .
d_gene: .
j_gene: TRBJ1-2

CDR3aa: CATSRPYDEQYF
CDR3nt: TGTGCCACCAGCAGGCCCTATGACGAGCAGTACTTC
v_gene: TRBV15
abundance: .
d_gene: .
j_gene: TRBJ2-7

CDR3aa: CASTRDSFSNQPQHF
CDR3nt: TGTGCCAGCACCCGGGATTCATTTAGCAATCAGCCCCAGCATTTT
v_gene: TRBV2
abundance: .
d_gene: .
j_gene: TRBJ1-5

CDR3aa: CASSVRQTGTGNTIYF
CDR3nt: TGCGCCAGCAGCGTACGTCAGACAGGGACGGGAAACACCATATATTTT
v_gene: TRBV5-1
abundance: few
d_gene: TRBD1
j_gene: TRBJ1-3

CDR3aa: CASQGWGKTEAFF
CDR3nt: TGTGCCAGCCAGGGGTGGGGAAAAACTGAAGCTTTCTTT
v_gene: TRBV6-1
abundance: .
d_gene: .
j_gene: TRBJ1-1

CDR3aa: CASRTKRAGLADTGELFF
CDR3nt: TGCGCCAGCAGGACGAAACGGGCCGGACTAGCGGACACCGGGGAGCTGTTTTTT
v_gene: TRBV5-1
abundance: .
d_gene: TRBD2
j_gene: TRBJ2-2

CDR3aa: CAISPKGQNTEAFF
CDR3nt: TGTGCCATCAGCCCGAAGGGACAGAACACTGAAGCTTTCTTT
v_gene: TRBV10-3
abundance: few
d_gene: .
j_gene: TRBJ1-1

CDR3aa: CASRETSGSQGAQYF
CDR3nt: TGTGCCAGCAGAGAGACTAGCGGGAGCCAAGGGGCCCAGTACTTC
v_gene: TRBV2
abundance: .
d_gene: TRBD2
j_gene: TRBJ2-5

CDR3aa: CASGTPGQGYGYTF
CDR3nt: TGTGCTAGTGGTACCCCGGGACAGGGTTATGGCTACACCTTC
v_gene: TRBV12-5
abundance: .
d_gene: TRBD1
j_gene: TRBJ1-2

CDR3aa: CASSQNTGTGGDTQYF
CDR3nt: TGTGCCAGCAGCCAAAATACAGGGACAGGGGGAGATACGCAGTATTTT
v_gene: TRBV4-2
abundance: once
d_gene: TRBD1
j_gene: TRBJ2-3

CDR3aa: CASSLTRGPGNTIYF
CDR3nt: TGCGCCAGCAGCTTGACCAGGGGGCCAGGAAACACCATATATTTT
v_gene: TRBV5-1
abundance: .
d_gene: TRBD1
j_gene: TRBJ1-3

CDR3aa: CASIPQGWGEKLFF
CDR3nt: TGTGCCAGCATCCCCCAGGGGTGGGGTGAAAAACTGTTTTTT
v_gene: TRBV28
abundance: .
d_gene: .
j_gene: TRBJ1-4

CDR3aa: CASSPGQPEQFF
CDR3nt: TGTGCCAGCAGCCCCGGACAGCCAGAGCAGTTCTTC
v_gene: TRBV14
abundance: few
d_gene: .
j_gene: TRBJ2-1

CDR3aa: CASWGQGYEQYF
CDR3nt: TGTGCCAGCTGGGGACAGGGTTACGAGCAGTACTTC
v_gene: TRBV6-5
abundance: .
d_gene: TRBD1
j_gene: TRBJ2-7

CDR3aa: CASSLVGGGASYNEQFF
CDR3nt: TGTGCCAGCAGCTTAGTCGGCGGGGGGGCGTCCTACAATGAGCAGTTCTTC
v_gene: TRBV11-2
abundance: .
d_gene: TRBD2
j_gene: TRBJ2-1

CDR3aa: CASSETGVETQYF
CDR3nt: TGTGCCAGCAGCGAGACAGGGGTGGAGACCCAGTACTTC
v_gene: TRBV7-3
abundance: .
d_gene: TRBD1
j_gene: TRBJ2-5

CDR3aa: CSVSQGWASGNTIYF
CDR3nt: TGCAGCGTATCACAGGGTTGGGCCTCTGGAAACACCATATATTTT
v_gene: TRBV29-1
abundance: .
d_gene: .
j_gene: TRBJ1-3

CDR3aa: CAISEGQGERPQHF
CDR3nt: TGTGCCATCAGTGAAGGGCAGGGGGAACGGCCCCAGCATTTT
v_gene: TRBV10-3
abundance: .
d_gene: TRBD1
j_gene: TRBJ1-5

CDR3aa: CASSKTGRTEAFF
CDR3nt: TGTGCCAGCAGTAAGACAGGGCGCACTGAAGCTTTCTTT
v_gene: TRBV25-1
abundance: .
d_gene: TRBD1
j_gene: TRBJ1-1

CDR3aa: CASTGSRGTGELFF
CDR3nt: TGTGCCAGCACGGGATCACGGGGCACCGGGGAGCTGTTTTTT
v_gene: TRBV11-3
abundance: .
d_gene: .
j_gene: TRBJ2-2

CDR3aa: CASSPDREGQPQHF
CDR3nt: TGTGCCAGCAGTCCCGACAGGGAAGGTCAGCCCCAGCATTTT
v_gene: TRBV6-5
abundance: few
d_gene: TRBD1
j_gene: TRBJ1-5

CDR3aa: CASSQGPSGGGSQGDPHEKLFF
CDR3nt: TGCGCCAGCAGCCAAGGCCCTAGCGGGGGGGGGAGTCAAGGGGACCCGCATGAAAAACTGTTTTTT
v_gene: TRBV4-3
abundance: .
d_gene: .
j_gene: TRBJ1-4

CDR3aa: CASSPLPHWAGSTDTQYF
CDR3nt: TGTGCCAGCAGTCCCCTTCCCCACTGGGCGGGAAGCACAGATACGCAGTATTTT
v_gene: TRBV28
abundance: few
d_gene: .
j_gene: TRBJ2-3

CDR3aa: CASSPGGAQETQYF
CDR3nt: TGTGCCAGCAGTCCTGGGGGGGCACAAGAGACCCAGTACTTC
v_gene: TRBV6-5
abundance: .
d_gene: .
j_gene: TRBJ2-5

CDR3aa: CASSLATDTRIPDTQYF
CDR3nt: TGTGCCAGCAGCTTAGCAACAGACACCCGGATCCCAGATACGCAGTATTTT
v_gene: TRBV7-9
abundance: .
d_gene: .
j_gene: TRBJ2-3

CDR3aa: CSGTGNNEQFF
CDR3nt: TGCAGCGGGACTGGGAATAATGAGCAGTTCTTC
v_gene: TRBV20-1
abundance: .
d_gene: .
j_gene: TRBJ2-1

CDR3aa: CARNRDSPAVNEQFF
CDR3nt: TGTGCCAGAAATAGGGACTCCCCAGCAGTGAATGAGCAGTTCTTC
v_gene: TRBV2
abundance: .
d_gene: .
j_gene: TRBJ2-1

CDR3aa: CASSLRQGSGGIKYEQYF
CDR3nt: TGTGCCAGCAGCTTACGACAGGGGAGCGGAGGGATAAAGTACGAGCAGTACTTC
v_gene: TRBV7-9
abundance: .
d_gene: TRBD1
j_gene: TRBJ2-7

CDR3aa: CASSLDTNQDEQYF
CDR3nt: TGCGCCAGCAGCTTGGACACGAATCAGGACGAGCAGTACTTC
v_gene: TRBV5-1
abundance: .
d_gene: .
j_gene: TRBJ2-7

CDR3aa: CASTRDRWNTEAFF
CDR3nt: TGTGCCAGCACTCGGGACAGATGGAACACTGAAGCTTTCTTT
v_gene: TRBV7-8
abundance: few
d_gene: TRBD1
j_gene: TRBJ1-1

CDR3aa: CASSQEPDTRTEEKLFF
CDR3nt: TGCGCCAGCAGCCAAGAACCGGATACTAGGACAGAAGAAAAACTGTTTTTT
v_gene: TRBV4-3
abundance: .
d_gene: .
j_gene: TRBJ1-4

CDR3aa: CSSSLEKRGGLALSYEQYF
CDR3nt: TGTTCCAGCAGCTTAGAAAAGCGGGGGGGCCTGGCCCTTTCCTACGAGCAGTACTTC
v_gene: TRBV7-9
abundance: once
d_gene: TRBD2
j_gene: TRBJ2-7

CDR3aa: CASSQDTGQPRDTQYF
CDR3nt: TGCGCCAGCAGCCAAGATACAGGACAACCCCGGGATACGCAGTATTTT
v_gene: TRBV4-1
abundance: .
d_gene: .
j_gene: TRBJ2-3

CDR3aa: CASSDPAGGSGELFF
CDR3nt: TGTGCCAGCAGTGATCCAGCGGGGGGATCCGGGGAGCTGTTTTTT
v_gene: TRBV6-1
abundance: few
d_gene: TRBD2
j_gene: TRBJ2-2

CDR3aa: CASSGGTGVGSNQPQHF
CDR3nt: TGTGCCAGTAGTGGAGGGACAGGGGTGGGAAGCAATCAGCCCCAGCATTTT
v_gene: TRBV19
abundance: .
d_gene: TRBD1
j_gene: TRBJ1-5

CDR3aa: CASSVGSSYNSPLHF
CDR3nt: TGTGCCAGCAGCGTGGGGAGCTCCTATAATTCACCCCTCCACTTT
v_gene: TRBV9
abundance: .
d_gene: .
j_gene: TRBJ1-6

CDR3aa: CASSSRTSGYSYEQYF
CDR3nt: TGTGCCAGCAGCTCCCGGACTAGCGGATACTCCTACGAGCAGTACTTC
v_gene: TRBV9
abundance: .
d_gene: TRBD2
j_gene: TRBJ2-7

CDR3aa: CASSPPGLADSYEQYF
CDR3nt: TGTGCCAGCTCACCCCCGGGACTAGCGGACTCCTACGAGCAGTACTTC
v_gene: TRBV18
abundance: .
d_gene: TRBD2
j_gene: TRBJ2-7

CDR3aa: CATSKELGNTIYF
CDR3nt: TGTGCCACCAGCAAAGAACTCGGAAACACCATATATTTT
v_gene: TRBV15
abundance: once
d_gene: .
j_gene: TRBJ1-3

CDR3aa: CASSSTGGVGYGYTF
CDR3nt: TGTGCCAGCAGCTCGACAGGGGGCGTAGGGTATGGCTACACCTTC
v_gene: TRBV5-4
abundance: .
d_gene: TRBD1
j_gene: TRBJ1-2

CDR3aa: CASRKLPSGNTIYF
CDR3nt: TGCGCCAGTCGTAAGCTCCCCTCTGGAAACACCATATATTTT
v_gene: TRBV10-1
abundance: .
d_gene: .
j_gene: TRBJ1-3

CDR3aa: CASSLVTGGLQETQYF
CDR3nt: TGCGCCAGCAGCTTGGTAACGGGGGGCCTCCAAGAGACCCAGTACTTC
v_gene: TRBV5-1
abundance: .
d_gene: .
j_gene: TRBJ2-5

CDR3aa: CASSLGQTNSPLHF
CDR3nt: TGCGCCAGCAGCTTGGGACAGACTAATTCACCCCTCCACTTT
v_gene: TRBV5-1
abundance: .
d_gene: .
j_gene: TRBJ1-6